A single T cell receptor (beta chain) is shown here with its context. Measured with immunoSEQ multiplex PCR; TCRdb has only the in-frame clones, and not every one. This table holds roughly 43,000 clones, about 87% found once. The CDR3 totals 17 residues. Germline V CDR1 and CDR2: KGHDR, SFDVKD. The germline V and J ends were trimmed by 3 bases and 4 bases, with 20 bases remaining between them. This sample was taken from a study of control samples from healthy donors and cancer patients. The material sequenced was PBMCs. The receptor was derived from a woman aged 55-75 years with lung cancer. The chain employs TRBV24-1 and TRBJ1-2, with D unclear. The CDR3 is CATSDRGGPQSVYGYTF. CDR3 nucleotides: TGTGCCACCAGTGATAGAGGAGGGCCGCAGTCAGTCTATGGCTACACCTTC.